The 20 T cell receptor beta chains presented below share a single source sample, sequenced in a study of monozygotic twins with inflammatory bowel disease. TCRdb re-called the 5' RACE reads and shows each CDR3 protein once, DNA omitted. This sample's table has some 83,000 distinct CDR3 sequences. The sample comprised blood. The receptors originated from a human donor with ulcerative colitis or Crohn's disease, or a healthy co-twin of an affected twin (not recorded which).

The chain combines TRBV6-5 with TRBJ2-1; the D call from TCRdb, TRBD1, cannot be confirmed without DNA. The germline CDR1 and CDR2 sequences are MNHEY and SVGAGI. The CDR3 contains 12 residues. CDR3 region: CASSLRGDEQFF.

This chain links TRBV28 with TRBJ1-4. Germline V CDR1 and CDR2: MDHEN, SYDVKM. This CDR3 comprises 14 residues. The CDR3 loop reads CASSGEPVNEKLFF.

The gene calls are TRBV5-5 and TRBJ2-1. The V gene's germline CDR1 is SGHKS and CDR2 YYEKEE (reference sequence). This CDR3 comprises 15 residues. CDR3 sequence: CASSLDRGNYNEQFF.

The genes are TRBV7-2 and TRBJ2-4; TCRdb outputs TRBD1, but without DNA this stays unchecked. CDR1 and CDR2 (germline): SGHTA, FQGNSA. This CDR3 spans 14 amino acids. The CDR3 protein is CASSFNRGGGIQYF.

The chain couples TRBV10-3 to TRBJ2-5; TCRdb outputs TRBD1, but without DNA this stays unchecked. Germline values: CDR1 ENHRY, CDR2 SYGVKD. The CDR3 extends over 14 amino acids. The chain's CDR3 is CAISEEGGRETQYF.

The gene calls are TRBV10-2 and TRBJ2-1; with no DNA, the TCRdb D assignment of TRBD1 cannot be verified. The CDR3 has 13 residues. The germline V gene has CDR1 WSHSY and CDR2 SAAADI. CDR3 protein: CASTGQGRLEQFF.

The CDR3 loop is CASSYGYYGYTF. The chain is built from TRBV12-3 or TRBV12-4 and TRBJ1-2. CDR3 size: 12 residues.

The chain recombines TRBV20-1 with TRBJ1-2; TCRdb returns TRBD1, unconfirmable since there is no DNA. The germline CDR1 and CDR2 sequences are DFQATT and SNEGSKA (reference sequence). The CDR3 is 16 residues long. This CDR3 reads CSARDPTGGVGYGYTF.

The chain carries TRBV12-3 or TRBV12-4 and TRBJ1-1. CDR3 length equals 14 residues. CDR3 sequence reads: CASSLTPSNTEAFF.

CDR3 region: CASSFAGRGESEQYF. This chain uses TRBV5-1 with TRBJ2-7; no DNA is available, so the TRBD1 call from TCRdb remains unchecked. The CDR3 is 15 amino acids. Germline-derived CDR1 and CDR2 are SGHRS and YFSETQ.

The chain is built from TRBV6-1 and TRBJ1-1; TCRdb's D call of TRBD1 is untestable without DNA. The CDR3 runs to 13 residues. The germline V gene encodes CDR1 MNHNS and CDR2 SASEGT. CDR3 in amino acids: CASSWTVNTEAFF.

The chain carries TRBV7-2 and TRBJ2-3. CDR1 is SGHTA and CDR2 is FQGNSA in the germline V gene. The CDR3 spans 12 residues. CDR3 sequence: CASSLPRGTQYF.

The CDR3 loop reads CASSLGRQEDTQYF. The V call is TRBV5-1, the J call TRBJ2-3. The CDR3 runs to 14 residues. The germline V gene encodes CDR1 SGHRS and CDR2 YFSETQ.

The rearrangement joins TRBV5-1 to TRBJ1-2; TCRdb returns TRBD1, unconfirmable since there is no DNA. This CDR3 has 15 residues. CDR1 is SGHRS, CDR2 YFSETQ, per germline. CDR3 sequence reads: CASSLGDDTLTGYTF.

The V and J genes are TRBV9 and TRBJ2-1. The CDR3 has 13 amino acids. The germline gives CDR1 SGDLS, CDR2 YYNGEE. CDR3 in amino acids: CASSASGVGEQFF.

The chain is built from TRBV20-1 and TRBJ2-5; with no DNA, the TCRdb D assignment of TRBD2 cannot be verified. CDR1 is DFQATT, CDR2 SNEGSKA, per germline (reference sequence). There are 13 residues in the CDR3. The CDR3 sequence: CSARKLAEETQYF.

This chain links TRBV5-1 with TRBJ1-4; TCRdb calls TRBD1, which cannot be checked without DNA. Germline-derived CDR1 and CDR2 are SGHRS and YFSETQ. The CDR3 runs 15 residues. CDR3 protein: CASSLSGTANEKLFF.

The chain employs TRBV7-6 and TRBJ2-3; TCRdb picks TRBD1, but there is no DNA to check that call. The germline CDR1 and CDR2 sequences are SGHVS and FNYEAQ. This CDR3 spans 17 amino acids. The CDR3: CASSVLSGDSYTDTQYF.

V is TRBV6-5 and J is TRBJ2-5. This CDR3 spans 13 amino acids. Germline lookup yields CDR1 MNHEY and CDR2 SVGAGI. The CDR3 region is CASSYSWEETQYF.

The chain couples TRBV3-1 to TRBJ1-4. CDR1 is LGHDT, CDR2 YNNKEL, per germline (reference sequence). This CDR3 comprises 14 residues. CDR3 residues: CASRESLLNEKLFF.